Reported below is one TCR beta chain. The antigen remains unidentified. RNA was extracted and reverse transcribed into cDNA as the sequencing template. Repertoires were generated with immunoSEQ multiplex PCR, while TCRdb's copy carries only in-frame clones and drops some. The table shows about 97,000 clones, with 41% occurring only once. This sample is drawn from a study of CD8+ T cells in alopecia areata. Overall study context: For the treated group, dosing was oral tofacitinib at 5 to 10 mg twice daily. Tofacitinib continued for 6 to 18 months and was then withheld for 6 months. Study results and caveats: An increase in clonality over normal scalp was evident in lesional scalp, especially alopecia totalis/universalis.

This TCR derives from a human donor with alopecia areata. Sequenced sample: CD4+ T cells sorted from blood.

The DNA for the CDR3 is TGCAGCGTTGAACGGGGTAAAGAGACCCAGTACTTC. Translation: CSVERGKETQYF. The genes are TRBV29-1 and TRBJ2-5; a weak D match, TRBD2 (5 bases). The V and J ends lost 2 bases and 3 bases respectively, with 7 bases between them. The length of the CDR3 is 12 residues. Germline values: CDR1 SQVTM, CDR2 ANQGSEA.